These 2 T cell receptor beta chains share one sample of origin, sequenced in a study of blood T cell repertoires in COVID-19. Profiling relied on immunoSEQ multiplex PCR, and the TCRdb table lists in-frame clones only, not all of them. The sample yields 50,000 or so clones, 85% to 90% seen once. The sample consisted of peripheral blood. These TCRs come from a human donor in a cohort sampled during active COVID-19.

V and J are TRBV5-1 and TRBJ2-7; TRBD1 matches 7 bases. The CDR3 has 14 residues. The germline V gene has CDR1 SGHRS and CDR2 YFSETQ. V dropped 0 bases and J dropped 6; count of bases not matched to a gene: 6. CDR3 sequence reads: CASSLGQGSREQYF. DNA of the CDR3: TGCGCCAGCAGCTTGGGACAGGGCTCGCGCGAGCAGTACTTC.

The chain uses TRBV29-1 and TRBJ1-4; D remains unclear. V was pared by 7 bases and J by 4 bases, with 19 bases between. Germline values: CDR1 SQVTM, CDR2 ANQGSEA. The CDR3 is made up of 15 amino acids. Here the CDR3 DNA reads TGCAGCGCTTCGTACGGTGGAGGGTATAATGAAAAACTGTTTTTT. Translating it yields CSASYGGGYNEKLFF.